The rows below give T cell receptor beta chains drawn from one sample of a study of T cells in Graves' hyperthyroidism and ophthalmopathy. TCRdb passed the multiplex PCR reads through MiXCR, listing each CDR3 protein once. The sample holds fewer than 600,000 distinct CDR3 sequences, about 15% seen once. Specimen: blood. The receptors shown here come from a woman aged 18-35 years with Graves' hyperthyroidism. Each CDR3 is given with its conserved first and last residue. The D gene is left open where the match is weak. Expanded clones get a size class; other rows say once, few or many, or leave the size out.

clone_size: few; j_call: TRBJ1-1; d_call: NA; v_call: TRBV30; cdr3_aa: CAWSVLLRDTEAFF; cdr3_nt: TGTGCCTGGAGTGTACTCTTGAGGGACACTGAAGCTTTCTTT
clone_size: once; j_call: TRBJ1-1; d_call: NA; v_call: TRBV6-2/TRBV6-3; cdr3_aa: CASTMQVNTEAFF; cdr3_nt: TGTGCCAGCACTATGCAGGTCAACACTGAAGCTTTCTTT
clone_size: many; j_call: TRBJ2-1; d_call: NA; v_call: TRBV11-2; cdr3_aa: CASSLDRWRGWFF; cdr3_nt: TGTGCCAGCAGCTTAGATAGGTGGAGAGGGTGGTTCTTC
clone_size: few; j_call: TRBJ2-2; d_call: NA; v_call: TRBV9; cdr3_aa: CASSGRAGELFF; cdr3_nt: TGTGCCAGCAGCGGGAGGGCCGGGGAGCTGTTTTTT
clone_size: many; j_call: TRBJ1-1; d_call: NA; v_call: TRBV18; cdr3_aa: CASSPSGAGLMNTEAFF; cdr3_nt: TGTGCCAGCTCACCATCCGGGGCAGGGCTAATGAACACTGAAGCTTTCTTT
clone_size: many; j_call: TRBJ1-3; d_call: NA; v_call: TRBV7-9; cdr3_aa: CASSLTGTSGNTIYF; cdr3_nt: TGTGCCAGCAGCTTAACGGGAACCTCTGGAAACACCATATATTTT
clone_size: few; j_call: TRBJ2-1; d_call: TRBD2; v_call: TRBV11-2; cdr3_aa: CATGQREAGYEQFF; cdr3_nt: TGTGCCACTGGCCAGCGGGAGGCCGGGTATGAGCAGTTCTTC
clone_size: few; j_call: TRBJ2-1; d_call: NA; v_call: TRBV30; cdr3_aa: CAWSHLSRAYNGQFF; cdr3_nt: TGTGCCTGGAGCCACCTTTCCCGCGCCTACAATGGGCAGTTCTTC
clone_size: many; j_call: TRBJ2-2; d_call: TRBD2; v_call: TRBV29-1; cdr3_aa: CSVEGLAGVANTGELFF; cdr3_nt: TGCAGCGTTGAAGGGCTAGCGGGAGTGGCGAACACCGGGGAGCTGTTTTTT
clone_size: NA; j_call: TRBJ2-7; d_call: TRBD1; v_call: TRBV12-3/TRBV12-4; cdr3_aa: CASSFSGGADEQYF; cdr3_nt: TGTGCCAGCAGTTTCTCAGGGGGTGCCGACGAGCAGTACTTC
clone_size: many; j_call: TRBJ1-1; d_call: NA; v_call: TRBV9; cdr3_aa: CASSGTADTEAFF; cdr3_nt: TGTGCCAGCAGCGGGACAGCTGACACTGAAGCTTTCTTT
clone_size: many; j_call: TRBJ2-2; d_call: TRBD1; v_call: TRBV3-1; cdr3_aa: CASSQRTGNTGELFF; cdr3_nt: TGTGCCAGCAGCCAGAGGACAGGGAACACCGGGGAGCTGTTTTTT
clone_size: NA; j_call: TRBJ1-4; d_call: NA; v_call: TRBV12-3/TRBV12-4; cdr3_aa: CASSFAREKLFF; cdr3_nt: TGTGCCAGCAGTTTCGCCAGGGAAAAACTGTTTTTT
clone_size: many; j_call: TRBJ2-2; d_call: NA; v_call: TRBV7-3; cdr3_aa: CASSLGLQSNTGELFF; cdr3_nt: TGTGCCAGCAGCTTAGGGTTGCAGTCGAACACCGGGGAGCTGTTTTTT
clone_size: NA; j_call: TRBJ1-1; d_call: NA; v_call: TRBV20-1; cdr3_aa: CSASQGFLMNTEAFF; cdr3_nt: TGCAGTGCTAGTCAGGGGTTTCTTATGAACACTGAAGCTTTCTTT
clone_size: many; j_call: TRBJ2-7; d_call: TRBD2; v_call: TRBV12-3/TRBV12-4; cdr3_aa: CASQVGGRSSYEQYF; cdr3_nt: TGTGCCAGCCAGGTCGGCGGGAGGAGCTCCTACGAGCAGTACTTC